Below, one T cell receptor (beta chain) is given with its context. V was clipped by 6 bases and J by 3 bases, with 15 bases between them. Germline CDR1 is SGHVS and CDR2 is FQNEAQ. The CDR3 extends over 15 amino acids. This sample is drawn from a study of blood T cell repertoires in COVID-19. Across the study: Acute and convalescent COVID-19 samples came from the United States, Italy and Spain. T cells, B-cell-depleted T cells, or PBMCs supplied cDNA or gDNA.

Under the authors' procedure: Reference gene primer amplification in the assay estimated nucleated cell counts. Using immunoSEQ multiplex PCR, the repertoire was profiled, and TCRdb retains in-frame clones only, with some absent. That table furnishes V, J and clone size, whereas the DNA furnished D and trimming. Here the sample spans hundreds of thousands of clones, around 87% being singletons. This clonotype originated in a woman under 40 who had recovered from COVID-19. This sequence joins TRBV7-8 and TRBJ1-5, with D uncertain. Sequencing was done on a sample of peripheral blood. Here the CDR3 DNA reads TGTGCCAGCAGTCAACAACATGACAACAATCAGCCCCAGCATTTT. It specifies CASSQQHDNNQPQHF. Looking up the rest from reference TRBV7-8 and TRBJ1-5 gives the full variable domain: GAGVSQSPRYKVAKRGQDVALRCDPISGHVSLFWYQQALGQGPEFLTYFQNEAQLDKSGLPSDRFFAERPEGSVSTLKIQRTQQEDSAVYLCASSQQHDNNQPQHFGDGTRLSIL.